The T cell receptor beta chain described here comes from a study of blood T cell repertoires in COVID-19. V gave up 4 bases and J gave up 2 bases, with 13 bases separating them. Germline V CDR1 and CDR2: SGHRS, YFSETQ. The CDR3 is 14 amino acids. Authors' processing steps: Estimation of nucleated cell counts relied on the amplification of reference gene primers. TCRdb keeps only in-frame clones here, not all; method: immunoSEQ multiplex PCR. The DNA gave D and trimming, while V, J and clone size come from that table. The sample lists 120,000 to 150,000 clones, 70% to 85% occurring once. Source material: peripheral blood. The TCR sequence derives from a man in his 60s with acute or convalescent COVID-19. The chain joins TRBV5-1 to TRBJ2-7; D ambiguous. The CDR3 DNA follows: TGCGCCAGCAGCCCATTGACTCCGGCCTACGAGCAGTACTTC. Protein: CASSPLTPAYEQYF.